This TCR beta chain was obtained from a study of T-cell reconstitution after alpha-beta-depleted transplantation in children. Library preparation (for TCRbeta) was performed with unique molecular identifiers. TCRdb re-derived calls from the PCR reads in MiXCR, one entry per CDR3 protein. The sample includes about 610,000 distinct CDR3 sequences, about 10% seen only once; the top ten take 3.5% to 5%. This clonotype has a handful of counts. This specimen consisted of PBMCs from the stem cell graft donor, obtained from the stem cell graft. The clonotype was recovered from a human donor who donated a stem cell graft to a child with acute myeloid leukemia.

CDR3 in DNA: TGCGCCAGCAGCCAAGGAGGGGGGTGGCAGTATGGGGGCTACACCTTC. Protein product: CASSQGGGWQYGGYTF. The chain links TRBV4-3 to TRBJ1-2; tentative D call: TRBD1 (6 bases). This CDR3 has 16 residues. Between the trimmed V and J ends, which lost 1 base and 8 bases, there was a span of 20 bases. The germline CDR1 and CDR2 sequences are LGHNA and YSLEER.